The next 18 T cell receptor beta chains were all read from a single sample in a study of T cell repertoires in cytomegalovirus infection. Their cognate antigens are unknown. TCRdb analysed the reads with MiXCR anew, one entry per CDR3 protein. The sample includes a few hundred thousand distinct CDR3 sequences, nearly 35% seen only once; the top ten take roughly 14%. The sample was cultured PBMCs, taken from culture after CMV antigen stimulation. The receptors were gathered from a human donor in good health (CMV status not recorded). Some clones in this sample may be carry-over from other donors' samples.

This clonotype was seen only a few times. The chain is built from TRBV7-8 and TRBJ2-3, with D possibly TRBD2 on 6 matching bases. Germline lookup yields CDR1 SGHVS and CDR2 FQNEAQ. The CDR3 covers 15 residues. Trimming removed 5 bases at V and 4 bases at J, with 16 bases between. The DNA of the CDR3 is TGTGCCAGCAGCCCACCAGCGGGTTACCCAGATACGCAGTATTTT. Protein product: CASSPPAGYPDTQYF.

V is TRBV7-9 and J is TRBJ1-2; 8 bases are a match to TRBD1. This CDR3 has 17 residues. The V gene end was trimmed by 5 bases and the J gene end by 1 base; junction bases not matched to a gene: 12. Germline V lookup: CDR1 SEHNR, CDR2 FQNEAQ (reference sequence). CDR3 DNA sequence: TGTGCCAGCAGCCCCACCTCGGTTACAGGGGGTAACTATGGCTACACCTTC. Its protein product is CASSPTSVTGGNYGYTF. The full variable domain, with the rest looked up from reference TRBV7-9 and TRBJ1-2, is DTGVSQNPRHKITKRGQNVTFRCDPISEHNRLYWYRQTLGQGPEFLTYFQNEAQLEKSRLLSDRFSAERPKGSFSTLEIQRTEQGDSAMYLCASSPTSVTGGNYGYTFGSGTRLTVV.

Here the CDR3 reads CASSPVLAGAGGELFF. The CDR3 nucleotides read TGTGCCAGCAGCCCGGTTTTAGCGGGAGCTGGCGGGGAGCTGTTTTTT. V and J are TRBV7-2 and TRBJ2-2; 9 positions agree with TRBD2. The CDR3 loop spans 16 amino acids. CDR1 and CDR2 from the germline V gene are SGHTA and FQGNSA. V lost 5 bases and J lost 7; bases outside the gene matches: 11.

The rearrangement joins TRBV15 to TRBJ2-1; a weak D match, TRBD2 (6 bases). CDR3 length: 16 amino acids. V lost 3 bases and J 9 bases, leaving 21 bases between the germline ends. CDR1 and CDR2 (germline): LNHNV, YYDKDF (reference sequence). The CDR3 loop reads CATSRDRELGHPEQFF. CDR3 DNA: TGTGCCACCAGCAGGGACCGGGAGCTAGGGCACCCTGAGCAGTTCTTC.

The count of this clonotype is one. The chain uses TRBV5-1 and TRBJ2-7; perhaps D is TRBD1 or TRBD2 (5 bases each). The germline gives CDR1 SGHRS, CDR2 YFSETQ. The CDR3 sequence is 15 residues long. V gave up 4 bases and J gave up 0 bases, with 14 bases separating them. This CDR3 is CASSNRDGISYEQYF. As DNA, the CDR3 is TGCGCCAGCAGCAATCGGGACGGAATCTCCTACGAGCAGTACTTC.

The CDR3 reads CASSPNRVTDTQYF. The CDR3 coding sequence is TGTGCCAGCAGTCCGAACAGGGTTACAGATACGCAGTATTTT. The rearrangement links TRBV12-3 or TRBV12-4 to TRBJ2-3; maybe TRBD1 (6 bases). The V gene lost 5 bases and the J gene lost 3 bases, with 12 bases spanning the gap. CDR3 size: 14 residues.

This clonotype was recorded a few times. CDR3 in DNA: TGTGCCAGCAGTTACCTCTCGACAGGGTCATCCGAAGCTTTCTTT. Translated, it gives CASSYLSTGSSEAFF. The rearrangement joins TRBV27 to TRBJ1-1; the match to TRBD1 covers 7 bases. The CDR3 spans 15 residues. With 4 bases clipped from V and 8 bases from J, the junction kept 13 bases outside the gene matches. CDR1 is MNHEY, CDR2 SMNVEV, per germline (reference sequence).

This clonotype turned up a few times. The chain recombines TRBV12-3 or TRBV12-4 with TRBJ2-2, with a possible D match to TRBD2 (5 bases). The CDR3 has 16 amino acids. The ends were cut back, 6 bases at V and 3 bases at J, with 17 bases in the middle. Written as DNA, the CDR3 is TGTGCCAGCAGCCCGTCAAGACGGCGGGACACCGGGGAGCTGTTTTTT. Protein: CASSPSRRRDTGELFF.

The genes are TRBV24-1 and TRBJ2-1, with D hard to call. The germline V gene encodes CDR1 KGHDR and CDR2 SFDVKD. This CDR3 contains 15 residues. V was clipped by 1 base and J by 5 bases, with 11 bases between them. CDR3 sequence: CATSDLDGSHNEQFF. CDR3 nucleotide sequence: TGTGCCACCAGTGATTTAGATGGATCCCACAATGAGCAGTTCTTC.

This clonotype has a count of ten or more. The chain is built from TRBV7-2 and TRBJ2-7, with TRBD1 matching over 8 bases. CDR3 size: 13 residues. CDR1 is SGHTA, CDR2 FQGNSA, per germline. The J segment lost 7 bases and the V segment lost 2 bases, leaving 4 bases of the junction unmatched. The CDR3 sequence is CASSLRTGREQYV. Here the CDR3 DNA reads TGTGCCAGCAGCTTACGGACAGGGCGGGAGCAGTACGTC.

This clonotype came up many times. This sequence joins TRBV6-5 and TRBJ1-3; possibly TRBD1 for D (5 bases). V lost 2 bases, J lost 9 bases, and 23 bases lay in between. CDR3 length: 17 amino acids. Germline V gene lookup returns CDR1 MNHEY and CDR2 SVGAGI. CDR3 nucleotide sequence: TGTGCCAGCAGTTACGGTGCAGGGCCTCCTTGGGGTGCCACCATATATTTT. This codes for CASSYGAGPPWGATIYF.

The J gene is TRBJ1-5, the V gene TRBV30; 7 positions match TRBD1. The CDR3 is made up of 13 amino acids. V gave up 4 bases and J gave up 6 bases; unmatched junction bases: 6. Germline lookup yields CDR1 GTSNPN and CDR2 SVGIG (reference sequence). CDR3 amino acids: CAWTGGIGQPQHF. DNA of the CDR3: TGTGCCTGGACAGGGGGTATAGGTCAGCCCCAGCATTTT.

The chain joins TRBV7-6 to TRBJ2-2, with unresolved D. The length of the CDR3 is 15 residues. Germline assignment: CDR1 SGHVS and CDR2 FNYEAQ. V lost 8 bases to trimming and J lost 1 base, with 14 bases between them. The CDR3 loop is CASYGYTMNTGELFF. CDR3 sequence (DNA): TGTGCCAGCTATGGCTACACCATGAACACCGGGGAGCTGTTTTTT.

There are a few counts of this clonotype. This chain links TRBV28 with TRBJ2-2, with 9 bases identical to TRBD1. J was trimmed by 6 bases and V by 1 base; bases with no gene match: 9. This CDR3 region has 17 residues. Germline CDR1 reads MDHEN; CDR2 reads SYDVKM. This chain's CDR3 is CASSLLHRGQGPGELFF. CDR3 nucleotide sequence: TGTGCCAGCAGTTTATTGCATAGGGGACAGGGACCCGGGGAGCTGTTTTTT.

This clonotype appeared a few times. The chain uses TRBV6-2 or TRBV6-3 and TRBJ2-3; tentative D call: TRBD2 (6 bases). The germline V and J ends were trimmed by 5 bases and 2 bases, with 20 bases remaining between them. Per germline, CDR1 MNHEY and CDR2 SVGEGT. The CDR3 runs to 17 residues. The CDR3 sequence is CASSPRWGEDDTDTQYF. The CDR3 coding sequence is TGTGCCAGCAGTCCGCGCTGGGGGGAGGACGACACAGATACGCAGTATTTT.

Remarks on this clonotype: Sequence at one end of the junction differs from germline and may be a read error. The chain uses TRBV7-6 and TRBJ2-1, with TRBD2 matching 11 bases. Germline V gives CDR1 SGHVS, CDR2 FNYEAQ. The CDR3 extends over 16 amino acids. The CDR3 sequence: CASSLGISGRANEQFF. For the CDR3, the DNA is TGTGCTAGCAGCTTAGGGATTAGCGGGAGGGCAAATGAGCAGTTCTTC.

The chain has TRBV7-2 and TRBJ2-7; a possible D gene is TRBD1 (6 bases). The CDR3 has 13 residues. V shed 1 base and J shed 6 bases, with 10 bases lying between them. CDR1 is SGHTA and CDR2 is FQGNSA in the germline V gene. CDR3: CASSLDRAGEQYF. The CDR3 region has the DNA TGTGCCAGCAGCTTAGACAGGGCAGGCGAGCAGTACTTC. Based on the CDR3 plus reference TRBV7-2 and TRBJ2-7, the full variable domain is GAGVSQSPSNKVTEKGKDVELRCDPISGHTALYWYRQSLGQGLEFLIYFQGNSAPDKSGLPSDRFSAERTGGSVSTLTIQRTQQEDSAVYLCASSLDRAGEQYFGPGTRLTVT.

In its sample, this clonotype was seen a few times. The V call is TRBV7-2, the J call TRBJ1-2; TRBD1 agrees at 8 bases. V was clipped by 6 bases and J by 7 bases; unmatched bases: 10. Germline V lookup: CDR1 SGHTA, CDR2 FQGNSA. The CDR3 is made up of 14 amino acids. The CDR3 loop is CASRLDRDVGGYTF. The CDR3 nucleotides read TGTGCCAGCAGACTGGACAGGGACGTTGGTGGCTACACCTTC.